These 20 T cell receptor beta chains were sequenced from one sample in a study of T cell responses to AZD1222 COVID-19 vaccine. Produced via immunoSEQ multiplex PCR; TCRdb's table is partial and in-frame only. The repertoire has some 150,000 clones, roughly 85% of them found once; the top ten carry 6.5% to 8.5%. The sample consisted of peripheral blood, taken 28 days after the second dose of the MenACWY control vaccine. These receptors were obtained from an adult who received the MenACWY meningococcal vaccine as a control.

The chain has TRBV13 and TRBJ2-7; 10 nucleotides match TRBD2. CDR1 and CDR2 (germline): PRHDT, FYEKMQ (reference sequence). Trimming removed 5 bases from V and 4 bases from J; junction bases left unmatched: 11. The CDR3 is 16 amino acids. CDR3 nucleotide sequence: TGTGCCAGCAGCCCACAGCGGGAGGGGCCCGCGTACGAGCAGTACTTC. This sequence encodes CASSPQREGPAYEQYF.

This clone was observed a few times. The V call is TRBV19, the J call TRBJ2-5; D uncertain. This CDR3 has 13 residues. The V and J ends lost 5 bases and 5 bases respectively, with 12 bases between them. The germline gives CDR1 LNHDA, CDR2 SQIVND (reference sequence). CDR3 sequence (DNA): TGTGCCAGTAGTTTTTTACAGACGGAGACCCAGTACTTC. It codes for CASSFLQTETQYF.

The genes are TRBV2 and TRBJ2-3; 10 bases are a match to TRBD2. V trimming: 2 bases; J trimming: 2 bases; junction bases outside the gene matches: 7. Germline CDR1 reads SNHLY; CDR2 reads FYNNEI. The CDR3 is 17 amino acids. The CDR3 nucleotides read TGTGCCAGCAGTGAATGGTCTAGCGGGGGCTACACAGATACGCAGTATTTT. This sequence encodes CASSEWSSGGYTDTQYF.

The CDR3 sequence is CASSYGGNNQPQHF. Here the CDR3 DNA reads TGTGCCAGCAGTTATGGAGGGAACAATCAGCCCCAGCATTTT. The rearrangement joins TRBV28 to TRBJ1-5; D is unresolved. The germline gives CDR1 MDHEN, CDR2 SYDVKM. Trimming took 4 bases from V and 3 from J, leaving 10 bases between them. CDR3 length: 14 amino acids. The complete variable domain, with remaining parts taken from reference TRBV28 and TRBJ1-5, reads DVKVTQSSRYLVKRTGEKVFLECVQDMDHENMFWYRQDPGLGLRLIYFSYDVKMKEKGDIPEGYSVSREKKERFSLILESASTNQTSMYLCASSYGGNNQPQHFGDGTRLSIL.

CDR3 loop: CASSYSSVWQGGYTF. The CDR3 DNA is TGTGCCAGCAGTTACTCGAGTGTCTGGCAGGGCGGCTACACCTTC. The chain has TRBV6-5 and TRBJ1-2; tentative D call: TRBD1 (5 bases). The V and J ends lost 0 bases and 8 bases respectively, with 16 bases between them. Germline V lookup: CDR1 MNHEY, CDR2 SVGAGI. The CDR3 contains 15 residues.

This clone occurred once. This sequence joins TRBV7-9 and TRBJ2-1, with TRBD2 as a possible D gene (5 bases). V was pared by 5 bases and J by 12 bases, with 14 bases between. Germline CDR1 is SEHNR and CDR2 is FQNEAQ (reference sequence). This CDR3 is 12 amino acids long. CDR3 region: CASSLSAGGQFF. CDR3 DNA: TGTGCCAGCAGCCTCTCGGCGGGTGGGCAGTTCTTC.

This clone was recorded once. The gene calls are TRBV6-5 and TRBJ1-1; D ambiguous. Trimming pared 6 bases from V and 2 bases from J, leaving 4 bases between. Germline V gives CDR1 MNHEY, CDR2 SVGAGI. The CDR3 spans 11 residues. For the CDR3, the DNA is TGTGCCAGCAGGGGCAACACTGAAGCTTTCTTT. This sequence encodes CASRGNTEAFF.

The CDR3 nucleotides read TGTGCCAGCACCTCGGCAGGGGGTAACACTGAAGCTTTCTTT. Translating gives CASTSAGGNTEAFF. V usage is TRBV6-5 and J usage is TRBJ1-1; 7 bases align to TRBD1. Unmatched junction bases numbered 7, after V lost 7 bases and J lost 2 bases. Looked up from germline, CDR1 is MNHEY and CDR2 is SVGAGI. The CDR3 is 14 amino acids.

The V and J genes are TRBV5-4 and TRBJ1-1; weak D call: TRBD1 (5 bases). This CDR3 has 14 residues. Germline V CDR1 and CDR2: SGHNT, YYREEE (reference sequence). Trimming took 0 bases from V and 5 from J, leaving 11 bases between them. The CDR3 DNA sequence: TGTGCCAGCAGCTTGGACAGGATGGGGACTGAAGCTTTCTTT. It specifies CASSLDRMGTEAFF.

V usage is TRBV27 and J usage is TRBJ2-5; 11 bases fit TRBD2. Germline V lookup: CDR1 MNHEY, CDR2 SMNVEV (reference sequence). V was clipped by 4 bases and J by 2 bases; unmatched bases: 9. The CDR3 loop spans 17 amino acids. The CDR3 sequence is CASSYLSGGAVQETQYF. The CDR3 DNA follows: TGTGCCAGCAGTTACCTTAGCGGGGGGGCCGTTCAAGAGACCCAGTACTTC.

The count of this clone is one. This sequence joins TRBV7-8 and TRBJ2-3; 8 bases fit TRBD2. CDR3 size: 14 residues. V lost 5 bases, J lost 7 bases, and 8 bases stayed unmatched. The germline gives CDR1 SGHVS, CDR2 FQNEAQ. Here the CDR3 DNA reads TGTGCCAGCAGCCCCGGGGGGGCCCGAAATACGCAGTATTTT. It translates to CASSPGGARNTQYF.

The V and J genes are TRBV11-3 and TRBJ2-7, with D maybe TRBD2 (6 bases). The ends were cut back, 0 bases at V and 0 bases at J, with 15 bases in the middle. Looked up from germline, CDR1 is SGHNT and CDR2 is YENEEA. This CDR3 is built from 17 residues. The DNA for the CDR3 is TGTGCCAGCAGCTTAGAGGTTCGGGGGAGGATCTCCTACGAGCAGTACTTC. Translated, it gives CASSLEVRGRISYEQYF.

The V and J genes are TRBV11-3 and TRBJ1-4, with TRBD1 as a possible D gene (6 bases). CDR1 and CDR2 (germline): SGHNT, YENEEA. The length of the CDR3 is 14 residues. V was clipped by 2 bases and J by 2 bases, with 6 bases between them. The CDR3 sequence: CASSLRGTNEKLFF. CDR3 nucleotides: TGTGCCAGCAGCTTAAGGGGGACTAATGAAAAACTGTTTTTT. The variable domain in full, completed from reference TRBV11-3 and TRBJ1-4, reads EAGVVQSPRYKIIEKKQPVAFWCNPISGHNTLYWYLQNLGQGPELLIRYENEEAVDDSQLPKDRFSAERLKGVDSTLKIQPAELGDSAVYLCASSLRGTNEKLFFGSGTQLSVL.

This clone was seen just once. This chain connects TRBV9 to TRBJ1-1, with 9 bases fitting TRBD1. The CDR3 consists of 18 residues. In germline, CDR1 is SGDLS, CDR2 YYNGEE. V lost 4 bases to trimming and J lost 1 base; unmatched junction nucleotides: 14. The CDR3 sequence: CASSSRLDRGKGNTEAFF. DNA for the CDR3: TGTGCCAGCAGCTCTCGTTTGGACAGGGGCAAGGGGAACACTGAAGCTTTCTTT.

The chain combines TRBV6-5 with TRBJ1-4, with D possibly being TRBD1 (5 bases). Per germline, CDR1 MNHEY and CDR2 SVGAGI. With 5 bases removed from V and 8 bases from J, the gap between germline ends came to 15 bases. This CDR3 spans 14 amino acids. The CDR3: CASSRPGLGEKLFF. The CDR3 DNA is TGTGCCAGCAGTCGACCGGGGCTAGGGGAAAAACTGTTTTTT.

V usage is TRBV10-3 and J usage is TRBJ2-2; the D is unclear. Trimming removed 0 bases from V and 5 bases from J, with 7 bases in between. Germline lookup yields CDR1 ENHRY and CDR2 SYGVKD. This CDR3 region has 14 residues. CDR3 DNA sequence: TGTGCCATCAGTGAGTCAGATGGGACCGGGGAGCTGTTTTTT. This translates into CAISESDGTGELFF.

The chain links TRBV10-2 to TRBJ1-5; a possible D gene is TRBD1 (5 bases). There are 14 residues in the CDR3. Germline loops: CDR1 WSHSY, CDR2 SAAADI. The V gene lost 5 bases and the J gene lost 5 bases, with 13 bases spanning the gap. For the CDR3, the DNA is TGCGCCAGCAGTAGGGCAGGGAGTGATCAGCCCCAGCATTTT. It translates to CASSRAGSDQPQHF.

The V call is TRBV29-1, the J call TRBJ2-5; D is perhaps TRBD1 (5 bases). The germline gives CDR1 SQVTM, CDR2 ANQGSEA. The CDR3 has 14 amino acids. V lost 4 bases and J 5 bases, leaving 17 bases between the germline ends. The CDR3 DNA reads TGCAGCGTTGGGGCGCTAGGGGCTCTGGAGACCCAGTACTTC. Translating it yields CSVGALGALETQYF.

The chain recombines TRBV28 with TRBJ1-2, with TRBD1 matching over 8 bases. Germline V gives CDR1 MDHEN, CDR2 SYDVKM. The length of the CDR3 is 17 residues. V shed 6 bases and J 2 bases; nucleotides not matched to a gene: 14. CDR3 in amino acids: CASRGQGAVPVNYGYTF. For the CDR3, the DNA is TGTGCCAGCAGAGGACAGGGAGCAGTACCCGTAAACTATGGCTACACCTTC.

This clone was picked up one time. The gene calls are TRBV3-1 (or the pseudogene TRBV3-2) and TRBJ2-7; D unclear. The CDR3 runs 13 residues. V was trimmed by 1 base and J by 4 bases, leaving 8 bases between them. Germline V CDR1 and CDR2: LGHDT, YNNKEL (reference sequence). The chain's CDR3 is CASSQVGEYEQYV. The CDR3 nucleotides read TGTGCCAGCAGCCAAGTCGGAGAATACGAGCAGTACGTC.